The 21 T cell receptor beta chains below come from one sample, sequenced in a study of cytomegalovirus exposure and HLA in healthy donors. PCR was performed using 60 Vbeta and 13 Jbeta primers. Sequencing used immunoSEQ multiplex PCR; TCRdb keeps in-frame clones, though not all of them. The sample has 150,000 to 200,000 clones, roughly 80% seen once. The specimen sequenced was PBMCs. The receptors come from a woman aged 50 to 65 in good health and CMV-seronegative.

The chain combines TRBV10-3 with TRBJ1-1; TRBD1 matches at 11 bases. The CDR3 loop spans 16 amino acids. Germline V gene data show CDR1 as ENHRY and CDR2 as SYGVKD. V shed 0 bases and J 6 bases; nucleotides not matched to a gene: 6. CDR3 sequence (DNA): TGTGCCATCAGTGAGTCTCCGGGACAGGGGGGGTCTGAAGCTTTCTTT. It codes for CAISESPGQGGSEAFF.

CDR3 loop: CASSLSSGSYNEQFF. CDR3 DNA: TGTGCCAGCAGCTTGAGTAGCGGCTCCTACAATGAGCAGTTCTTC. V gene TRBV11-2 combines with J gene TRBJ2-1; D is perhaps TRBD2 (6 bases). The germline CDR1 and CDR2 sequences are SGHAT and FQNNGV. The V and J ends lost 3 bases and 0 bases respectively, with 9 bases between them. CDR3 length: 15 residues.

The chain has TRBV5-1 and TRBJ2-3; 14 bases fit TRBD2. The CDR3 is made up of 18 amino acids. V lost 4 bases to trimming and J lost 3 bases; unmatched junction nucleotides: 10. In germline, CDR1 is SGHRS, CDR2 YFSETQ. The CDR3, as DNA: TGCGCCAGCAGCCCTGGACTAGCGGGGGGTACGGTGACAGATACGCAGTATTTT. Translated, it gives CASSPGLAGGTVTDTQYF.

The chain recombines TRBV11-1 with TRBJ2-7; D remains unclear. The CDR3 length is 11 residues. In germline, CDR1 is SGHAT, CDR2 FQDESV (reference sequence). Trimming removed 5 bases at V and 5 bases at J, with 7 bases between. The CDR3 sequence: CASSSVDEQYF. CDR3 sequence (DNA): TGTGCCAGCAGCAGCGTCGACGAGCAGTACTTC.

The V call is TRBV7-8, the J call TRBJ2-1, with 7 bases that match TRBD1. The CDR3 runs to 14 residues. Germline assignment: CDR1 SGHVS and CDR2 FQNEAQ. V gave up 5 bases and J gave up 15 bases; unmatched junction bases: 16. The CDR3 protein is CASSPLALGNRGFF. CDR3 nucleotide sequence: TGTGCCAGCAGCCCGCTAGCACTAGGTAACAGGGGGTTCTTC.

This clone was seen a few times. The chain has TRBV18 and TRBJ1-4; unclear D gene. The CDR3 length is 14 residues. V lost 2 bases and J lost 5, with 9 bases in between. Germline CDR1 and CDR2: KGHSH and LQKENI. CDR3 DNA: TGTGCCAGCTCACCAGAGAGGGTCAATGAAAAACTGTTTTTT. This translates into CASSPERVNEKLFF.

The chain has TRBV27 and TRBJ2-7; the D gene is possibly TRBD1 (5 bases). The V and J ends lost 2 bases and 3 bases respectively, with 14 bases between them. CDR3 length equals 15 residues. Germline V CDR1 and CDR2: MNHEY, SMNVEV (reference sequence). The CDR3 region is CASSLKAGLGYEQYF. CDR3 bases: TGTGCCAGCAGTTTAAAGGCAGGGTTAGGCTACGAGCAGTACTTC.

The rearrangement joins TRBV7-2 to TRBJ2-2; TRBD2 aligns across 11 bases. The junction had 8 bases not matched to a gene; V was cut back by 3 bases and J by 5 bases. There are 17 residues in the CDR3. The germline V gene encodes CDR1 SGHTA and CDR2 FQGNSA. The CDR3 nucleotides read TGTGCCAGCAGCTTGGGACTAGCGGTGGGACGGACCGGGGAGCTGTTTTTT. This sequence encodes CASSLGLAVGRTGELFF.

The genes are TRBV19 and TRBJ1-2; 7 bases map to TRBD1. V lost 3 bases to trimming and J lost 4 bases; unmatched junction nucleotides: 8. CDR3 length: 15 residues. Per the germline V gene, CDR1 is LNHDA and CDR2 is SQIVND (reference sequence). The CDR3, as DNA: TGTGCCAGTAGTATTACAGCAGGGGGGACCTATGGCTACACCTTC. It is translated as CASSITAGGTYGYTF.

This chain connects TRBV13 to TRBJ2-7, with D maybe TRBD1 (6 bases). The germline V gene has CDR1 PRHDT and CDR2 FYEKMQ (reference sequence). V was clipped by 4 bases and J by 3 bases, with 10 bases between them. This CDR3 contains 13 residues. As DNA, the CDR3 is TGTGCCAGCAGCTACTCACAGGGCTACGAGCAGTACTTC. Its protein product is CASSYSQGYEQYF.

This chain joins TRBV7-2 and TRBJ2-3; 14 bases fit TRBD2. The CDR3 has 17 amino acids. Germline CDR1 is SGHTA and CDR2 is FQGNSA. J was trimmed by 1 base and V by 5 bases; bases with no gene match: 5. The CDR3 coding sequence is TGTGCCAGCAGCCCACCGGGACTAGCGGGAGGCACAGATACGCAGTATTTT. Protein product: CASSPPGLAGGTDTQYF.

CDR3 nucleotide sequence: TGTGCCAGCAGCTTGGGGCCTAGCGCCACAGATACGCAGTATTTT. Translating gives CASSLGPSATDTQYF. The chain carries TRBV11-3 and TRBJ2-3, with D perhaps matching TRBD2 (6 bases). Trimming took off 3 bases at V and 2 bases at J, with 12 bases between the two ends. The CDR3 spans 15 residues. Germline CDR1 SGHNT, CDR2 YENEEA.

The chain is built from TRBV27 and TRBJ2-2; the match to TRBD2 covers 10 bases. After removal of 2 bases from V and 5 bases from J, the junction contained 2 bases not matched to a gene. CDR3 length: 15 residues. CDR1 is MNHEY, CDR2 SMNVEV, per germline (reference sequence). In nucleotides, the CDR3 is TGTGCCAGCAGTTTAACTAGCGGGGCTACCGGGGAGCTGTTTTTT. Translating gives CASSLTSGATGELFF.

This clone was observed a handful of times. The rearrangement joins TRBV5-1 to TRBJ1-1, with D tentatively TRBD1 (5 bases). V gave up 8 bases and J gave up 4 bases, with 15 bases separating them. Germline-derived CDR1 and CDR2 are SGHRS and YFSETQ. The CDR3 consists of 13 residues. The DNA for the CDR3 is TGCGCCAGTGCACACGGGGGAGGCACTGAAGCTTTCTTT. Its protein is CASAHGGGTEAFF.

The gene calls are TRBV7-2 and TRBJ1-5, with D hard to call. Germline lookup yields CDR1 SGHTA and CDR2 FQGNSA. The CDR3 extends over 14 amino acids. Trimming removed 1 base at V and 4 bases at J, with 8 bases between. The CDR3 sequence is CASSLDLANQPQHF. CDR3 coding DNA: TGTGCCAGCAGCTTAGACCTAGCAAATCAGCCCCAGCATTTT.

The CDR3 reads CASSVFGQGKSYEQYF. CDR3 sequence (DNA): TGTGCCAGTAGTGTTTTTGGGCAGGGTAAATCCTACGAGCAGTACTTC. This chain joins TRBV19 and TRBJ2-7, with D tentatively TRBD1 (5 bases). The CDR3 totals 16 residues. The V gene's germline CDR1 is LNHDA and CDR2 SQIVND (reference sequence). The V end was cut by 5 bases, the J end by 1 base, with 18 bases between.

The chain has TRBV9 and TRBJ2-7; 7 bases are shared with TRBD1. J was trimmed by 1 base and V by 4 bases; bases with no gene match: 5. Germline CDR1 and CDR2: SGDLS and YYNGEE. This CDR3 contains 14 residues. The CDR3 spells CASSQQGHSYEQYF. In DNA, the CDR3 is TGTGCCAGCAGCCAACAGGGGCATTCCTACGAGCAGTACTTC.

The chain has TRBV10-3 and TRBJ2-7, with 8 bases identical to TRBD2. CDR1 ENHRY and CDR2 SYGVKD come from the germline V gene. The CDR3 sequence is 15 residues long. The V gene end was trimmed by 3 bases and the J gene end by 0 bases; junction bases not matched to a gene: 4. In nucleotides, the CDR3 is TGTGCCATCAGTGACCCGGGAGGGAGCTCCTACGAGCAGTACTTC. Residues: CAISDPGGSSYEQYF.

This clone appeared a few times. V usage is TRBV5-4 and J usage is TRBJ1-1; 8 bases fit TRBD1. The V gene end was trimmed by 5 bases and the J gene end by 1 base; junction bases not matched to a gene: 4. The germline V gene has CDR1 SGHNT and CDR2 YYREEE (reference sequence). The CDR3 spans 14 residues. CDR3 nucleotide sequence: TGTGCCAGCAGATTGACAGGGGCGAACACTGAAGCTTTCTTT. Its protein product is CASRLTGANTEAFF.

This chain connects TRBV10-3 to TRBJ2-7; TRBD1 is a possible D gene (5 bases). The V end was cut by 3 bases, the J end by 0 bases, with 15 bases between. Germline-derived CDR1 and CDR2 are ENHRY and SYGVKD. The CDR3 spans 16 residues. In nucleotides, the CDR3 is TGTGCCATCAGTGAAGGTCAGCAGGGCCTCTCCTACGAGCAGTACTTC. Translated, it gives CAISEGQQGLSYEQYF.

The chain combines TRBV6-1 with TRBJ2-2; tentatively, D is TRBD2 (5 bases). Germline CDR1 and CDR2: MNHNS and SASEGT. Trimming took 2 bases from V and 6 from J, leaving 13 bases between them. The length of the CDR3 is 15 residues. The DNA of the CDR3 is TGTGCCAGCAGTGAATTAACTAGTGGGTCCGGGGAGCTGTTTTTT. Protein sequence: CASSELTSGSGELFF.